The 7 T cell receptor beta chains in this list originate from one sample, sequenced in a study of patients and donors after allogeneic stem cell transplantation (dated by TCRdb to the early 2020s). The receptor library was made with RT-PCR. The sequencing machine was a NextSeq 550. Clones were called with MiXCR by TCRdb after fastp trimmed the public reads at Q25, and only in-frame beta chains were retained. Identical CDR3 proteins give one entry, which carries the most common genes and DNA. In this sample the table shows around 200,000 distinct CDR3 sequences, over 30% of which occur a single time. The top ten clones comprise around 10% of the sample. What was sequenced was blood, either unsorted or a sorted T cell fraction (not recorded which). The origin of the receptors is a human donor who was either an allogeneic HSCT recipient or a stem cell or donor lymphocyte infusion donor (not recorded which). It is not recorded whose cells these are; they may come from a transplant donor.

This chain connects TRBV4-2 to TRBJ2-7; D remains ambiguous. V dropped 4 bases and J dropped 2 bases, with 12 bases sitting between them. This CDR3 is 14 amino acids long. Germline loops: CDR1 LGHNA, CDR2 YNFKEQ. In DNA form, the CDR3 reads TGTGCCAGCAGCCCTTTGGTCCAAACCTACGAGCAGTACTTC. Amino acids: CASSPLVQTYEQYF.

This clonotype was observed a handful of times. The chain joins TRBV6-2 or TRBV6-3 to TRBJ2-5; no clear D. This CDR3 has 12 amino acids. The V gene lost 3 bases and the J gene lost 11 bases, with 13 bases spanning the gap. Looked up from germline, CDR1 is MNHEY and CDR2 is SVGEGT. Here the CDR3 DNA reads TGTGCCAGCAGTTATGGGCCAGTCGGTCAGTACTTC. Protein sequence: CASSYGPVGQYF.

This clonotype has a count of ten or more. This chain uses TRBV29-1 with TRBJ1-1; no reliable D call. V lost 7 bases, J lost 4 bases, and 10 bases lay in between. CDR3 length: 11 residues. Germline lookup yields CDR1 SQVTM and CDR2 ANQGSEA. The CDR3 DNA sequence: TGCAGCGGGGGAGTGGGCACTGAAGCTTTCTTT. This gives the protein CSGGVGTEAFF.

V and J are TRBV10-3 and TRBJ2-1; 7 nucleotides align to TRBD1. Trimming took 5 bases from V and 3 from J; bases not matched to a gene: 4. Germline lookup yields CDR1 ENHRY and CDR2 SYGVKD. The CDR3 runs 14 residues. DNA of the CDR3: TGTGCCATCAGTACCGGGACAGTCTACAATGAGCAGTTCTTC. Translating gives CAISTGTVYNEQFF.

The CDR3 region is CSVRGGSGNTIYF. The CDR3 nucleotides are TGCAGCGTTAGGGGGGGCTCTGGAAACACCATATATTTT. This chain joins TRBV29-1 and TRBJ1-3, with D perhaps TRBD1 (6 bases). Deletions cut 5 bases from V and 0 bases from J, with 8 bases between. The CDR3 has 13 residues. Looked up from germline, CDR1 is SQVTM and CDR2 is ANQGSEA.

In this sample, this clonotype turned up a few times. This chain connects TRBV5-6 to TRBJ1-1; unclear D gene. CDR1 SGHDT and CDR2 YYEEEE come from the germline V gene. The germline V and J ends were trimmed by 2 bases and 3 bases, with 17 bases remaining between them. The CDR3 runs to 16 residues. CDR3 sequence: CASSFKRFFDDTEAFF. The CDR3 coding sequence is TGTGCCAGCAGCTTTAAACGTTTCTTTGATGACACTGAAGCTTTCTTT.

The chain is built from TRBV6-2 or TRBV6-3 and TRBJ2-2; D perhaps matches TRBD2 (6 bases). Trimming cost V 7 bases and J 0 bases, with 18 bases left between them. This CDR3 contains 17 residues. Germline V gives CDR1 MNHEY, CDR2 SVGEGT. The CDR3: CASTGNRRTTNTGELFF. The CDR3 coding sequence is TGTGCCAGCACCGGAAATAGGAGGACTACGAACACCGGGGAGCTGTTTTTT.